This T cell receptor beta chain was profiled in a study of Graves' ophthalmopathy and Graves' hyperthyroidism. Each diagnosis was determined on the basis of clinical symptoms, serum thyroxine, TRAb, thyroid ultrasound and orbital computed tomography. A few counts support this clonotype. Trimming took off 1 base at V and 0 bases at J, with 9 bases between the two ends. CDR3 length: 15 amino acids. RNA transcripts served as template for amplifying TCR beta CDR3 sequences. An opening RT-PCR round employed HTBI primers and preceded a second-round multiplex PCR. From the multiplex PCR reads, TCRdb called clonotypes with MiXCR, one entry per CDR3 protein. The table records 300,000 to 350,000 distinct CDR3 sequences, about a sixth of them present only once.

This chain connects TRBV12-3 or TRBV12-4 to TRBJ1-1; no clear D. What was sequenced was peripheral blood. This clonotype was sampled from an adult man with Graves' ophthalmopathy. The CDR3 here is CASSLVGSLNTEAFF. The CDR3 region has the DNA TGTGCCAGCAGTTTAGTGGGCAGCCTGAACACTGAAGCTTTCTTT.